The present entry profiles one T cell receptor (beta chain) with its context. This clonotype was observed a few times. The clone's antigen remains unknown. The input lacks base qualities; no much larger clone sits a single base away. The method behind the library was 5' RACE. Sequenced using an Illumina HiSeq 2500. A second 7 to 11 cycle PCR used a sample-barcoded 5' primer and a J-beta primer mix. Each TCR beta cDNA molecule received a unique molecular identifier from a template-switch 5' adaptor carrying 12 random nucleotides. Each sample yielded at least 2.5 million CDR3-containing paired-end reads. All of the RNA was converted into first-strand cDNA using the Mint cDNA synthesis kit, with a TRBC-specific oligonucleotide serving as the primer. Following uracil-DNA glycosylase treatment, all cDNA underwent a first 18-cycle PCR with the universal primers M1SS and BC2_uni_R. Turning to the authors' computational methods: For normalization, 1 million high-quality reads, each with a distinct molecular identifier, were randomly selected from each sample. Instead of being binned into consensus sequences, reads with shared molecular identifiers were discarded. CDR3 identification, clonotype clustering and error correction used MiTCR with a Q25 quality threshold and the strictest error-elimination algorithm. A nonparametric unseen species model with Euler transformation was used to estimate lower-bound total TCR beta diversity. TCRdb trimmed the raw reads at Q25, called clones with MiXCR and kept productive beta chains. A single entry per CDR3 protein holds the most common genes and DNA from its merged rows. These V and J calls originate from TCRdb's pipeline instead of the authors' own analysis. This sample gives hundreds of thousands of distinct CDR3 sequences in total; 58% of them show up just once. The ten largest clonotypes hold around 20% of the sample.

This sample is drawn from a study of blood T cells in healthy people across ages (dated by TCRdb to between 2014 and 2016). In terms of the full investigation: Template switching captured roughly one uniquely barcoded TCR beta cDNA molecule per two T cells in model experiments. The study measured age-related changes in TCR beta repertoire diversity using deep sequencing normalized with unique cDNA molecular identifiers. Donors were grouped into four age groups: young (average about 15 years), middle-aged (about 38), aged (roughly 62) and long-lived (approximately 81). Donors of different ages were randomly distributed across sequencing lanes to avoid experimental bias. The study analyzed two additional independent replicas of 1 million unique cDNA reads from the same blood draw for two donors, one aged 18 to 30 and one aged 80 or older.

The CDR3 runs 14 residues from the cysteine to the phenylalanine. The DNA shown is the 42-base CDR3, in frame from base 1. V ends up 6 bases short and J 4 bases short, with an unmatched junction base count of 6. CDR1 and CDR2, looked up from the germline V gene, are ENHRY and SYGVKD. Paper-wide results and their limitations: Estimates of total diversity from one million sequenced T cells were regarded as lower bounds and underestimates. Because the CMV infection status of the donors was unknown, age-related changes in expanded clonotypes may potentially have been confounded. As age increased, observed TCR beta diversity per million T cells dropped in a roughly linear way, and a significant reduction was already evident by age 40. There was a strong correlation between observed TCR beta diversity and the percentage of naive T cells measured by flow cytometry. Compared with the aged group, the long-lived group had more naive CD4+ T cells, fewer expanded clones and increased TCR diversity, a pattern suggesting age selection. Conclusive comparison of naive and antigen-experienced compartments was prevented by the profiling of bulk unsorted PBMCs.

The approximately 39 donors, aged about 6 to 95 years, were systemically healthy Caucasian individuals from Russia. Each donor gave around 9.8 milliliters of peripheral blood, collected into EDTA-treated Vacutainer tubes. Ficoll-Paque density-gradient centrifugation was used to isolate PBMCs, with at least 7 million per sample. Trizol reagent was used to extract total RNA from the PBMCs, yielding at least 5.5 micrograms per sample. For every donor, an aliquot of PBMCs went through flow cytometry to measure the percentages of naive CD45RAhigh/CD27high T cells. This chain joins TRBV10-3 to TRBJ2-7; TRBD1 lines up with 10 middle nucleotides. Sample: blood. The TCR sequence derives from a man younger than 45 in good health. CDR3 protein: CAISPLDRGYEQYF. The sequenced DNA is TGTGCCATCAGCCCTCTGGACAGGGGGTACGAGCAGTACTTC.